This T cell receptor beta chain is drawn from a study of blood T cell repertoires in COVID-19. Germline V lookup: CDR1 SGHAT, CDR2 FQNNGV. Trimming at V came to 4 bases and at J to 7 bases, leaving 5 bases not matched to a gene. This CDR3 is built from 16 residues. Original processing methods: From reference gene primer amplification, estimates of nucleated cell counts were derived. Method: immunoSEQ multiplex PCR; TCRdb's copy keeps in-frame clones and lacks some. The V and J calls and clone size were taken over from that table, and D and trimming were inferred from the DNA. The top ten hold approximately 0.8% of the sample, which has 240,000 or so clones, approximately 85% seen once.

This sequence joins TRBV11-2 and TRBJ2-1; 15 positions agree with TRBD2. The material sequenced was peripheral blood. The receptor was isolated from a woman in her twenties or thirties with acute or convalescent COVID-19. The CDR3 spells CASSSMGTSGRNEQFF. The CDR3 nucleotides read TGTGCCAGCAGCTCCATGGGGACTAGCGGGAGGAATGAGCAGTTCTTC.